Presented here are 30 T cell receptor beta chains from one specimen sequenced in a study of radiation and T cells in renal cell carcinoma. Time point denoted: blood 4 weeks post-SBRT, at nephrectomy. As to treatment: 15 Gy SBRT to primary tumor, nephrectomy 4 weeks later. The data were produced by immunoSEQ multiplex PCR, yet TCRdb's version contains in-frame clones alone and is incomplete. Of about 78,000 clones listed, about 89% were seen once; the top ten hold 4.5% to 7%. The specimen comprised blood, sampled from a patient whose treatment included radiotherapy and nephrectomy. These receptors came from a woman between 70 and 85 years old with renal cell carcinoma.

The V call is TRBV19, the J call TRBJ1-2, with D possibly TRBD1 on 6 matching bases. V lost 3 bases, J lost 2 bases, and 16 bases lay in between. Germline V gives CDR1 LNHDA, CDR2 SQIVND (reference sequence). There are 16 residues in the CDR3. This chain's CDR3 is CASSISRQGKNYGYTF. The DNA of the CDR3 is TGTGCCAGTAGTATCAGTCGCCAGGGGAAAAACTATGGCTACACCTTC.

The chain carries TRBV19 and TRBJ1-4, with D unresolved. The germline CDR1 and CDR2 sequences are LNHDA and SQIVND (reference sequence). The CDR3 covers 15 residues. Trimming shortened V by 3 bases and J by 3 bases, and 11 bases separated the two germline ends. CDR3 in amino acids: CASSISGQANEKLFF. CDR3 in DNA: TGTGCCAGTAGTATTTCCGGTCAGGCTAATGAAAAACTGTTTTTT.

This chain uses TRBV5-1 with TRBJ2-3; 8 bases align to TRBD1. With V trimmed by 0 bases and J by 2 bases, 11 bases remained unmatched. This CDR3 contains 18 residues. CDR1 is SGHRS, CDR2 YFSETQ, per germline. CDR3 region: CASSLDPKDRVHTDTQYF. The CDR3 DNA follows: TGCGCCAGCAGCTTGGACCCAAAGGACAGGGTCCACACAGATACGCAGTATTTT.

The gene calls are TRBV19 and TRBJ1-3; D uncertain. CDR1 and CDR2 (germline): LNHDA, SQIVND (reference sequence). Trimming pared 3 bases from V and 4 bases from J, leaving 4 bases between. The CDR3 sequence is 12 residues long. CDR3 protein: CASSISGNTIYF. In DNA, the CDR3 is TGTGCCAGTAGTATCTCGGGAAACACCATATATTTT. Using reference TRBV19 and TRBJ1-3 for the parts outside the CDR3, the full variable domain is DGGITQSPKYLFRKEGQNVTLSCEQNLNHDAMYWYRQDPGQGLRLIYYSQIVNDFQKGDIAEGYSVSREKKESFPLTVTSAQKNPTAFYLCASSISGNTIYFGEGSWLTVV.

V usage is TRBV6-5 and J usage is TRBJ2-7; the match to TRBD1 covers 8 bases. This CDR3 spans 13 amino acids. V lost 6 bases and J lost 0; bases outside the gene matches: 1. Germline V lookup: CDR1 MNHEY, CDR2 SVGAGI. The CDR3 DNA follows: TGTGCCAGCAGAACAGGGGGCTCCTACGAGCAGTACTTC. Its protein is CASRTGGSYEQYF.

The table lists this clone with a few counts. This chain uses TRBV19 with TRBJ1-2, with D perhaps matching TRBD1 (6 bases). CDR1 is LNHDA, CDR2 SQIVND, per germline (reference sequence). The V end lost 5 bases, the J end lost 4 bases, and 11 bases lay between the germline ends. The CDR3 length is 13 residues. CDR3 region: CASSLDRTYGYTF. For the CDR3, the DNA is TGTGCCAGTAGTCTTGACAGGACCTATGGCTACACCTTC.

This chain links TRBV18 with TRBJ1-5, with D uncertain. V was clipped by 3 bases and J by 3 bases, with 12 bases between them. The CDR3 runs to 15 residues. Germline values: CDR1 KGHSH, CDR2 LQKENI. CDR3 protein: CASSPRAGTNQPQHF. CDR3 bases: TGTGCCAGCTCACCGAGGGCAGGTACCAATCAGCCCCAGCATTTT.

The chain uses TRBV11-2 and TRBJ2-3; D is ambiguous. The length of the CDR3 is 16 residues. Germline V gene sequence: CDR1 SGHAT, CDR2 FQNNGV. The V and J ends lost 1 base and 1 base respectively, with 12 bases between them. CDR3 nucleotide sequence: TGTGCCAGCAGCTTAGCAATCGGCGGCGGCACAGATACGCAGTATTTT. Protein sequence: CASSLAIGGGTDTQYF.

The chain carries TRBV14 and TRBJ1-2; 7 bases map to TRBD1. The CDR3 consists of 14 residues. Germline loops: CDR1 SGHDN, CDR2 FVKESK. J gave up 4 bases and V 3 bases, and 5 bases lay outside the gene matches. The CDR3 DNA sequence: TGTGCCAGCAGCCAGGGGACAGTTACCTATGGCTACACCTTC. As protein: CASSQGTVTYGYTF.

The V and J genes are TRBV30 and TRBJ1-5, with 9 nucleotides matching TRBD1. Per the germline V gene, CDR1 is GTSNPN and CDR2 is SVGIG (reference sequence). V lost 5 bases to trimming and J lost 7 bases; unmatched junction nucleotides: 6. This CDR3 spans 13 amino acids. The CDR3 bases are TGTGCCTGGGGGACAGGGTACCAACAGCCCCAGCATTTT. Its translation is CAWGTGYQQPQHF.

The chain carries TRBV28 and TRBJ1-1; D remains unclear. Germline V gene lookup returns CDR1 MDHEN and CDR2 SYDVKM. V gave up 5 bases and J gave up 4 bases, with 14 bases separating them. CDR3 size: 14 residues. The CDR3 DNA sequence: TGTGCCAGCAGTGCAAGACGTTTAGTCACTGAAGCTTTCTTT. Translating gives CASSARRLVTEAFF.

The chain employs TRBV27 and TRBJ1-6; 7 bases are a match to TRBD1. The CDR3 is 15 amino acids. V trimming: 5 bases; J trimming: 10 bases; junction bases outside the gene matches: 11. Germline V CDR1 and CDR2: MNHEY, SMNVEV (reference sequence). This chain's CDR3 is CASSINRGLISPLHF. Here the CDR3 DNA reads TGTGCCAGCAGTATTAACAGGGGACTTATCTCACCCCTCCACTTT.

The gene calls are TRBV19 and TRBJ1-2, with no clear D. Trimming removed 9 bases from V and 4 bases from J, with 15 bases in between. This CDR3 spans 13 amino acids. The V gene's germline CDR1 is LNHDA and CDR2 SQIVND (reference sequence). The CDR3 loop reads CASAPDGFYGYTF. The CDR3 DNA is TGTGCCAGCGCCCCGGACGGATTCTATGGCTACACCTTC.

The genes are TRBV4-3 and TRBJ2-2, with D uncertain. There are 14 residues in the CDR3. Germline CDR1 reads LGHNA; CDR2 reads YSLEER. V shed 2 bases and J shed 5 bases, with 9 bases lying between them. The CDR3 nucleotides read TGCGCCAGCAGCCAAAGACCCGGGACCGGGGAGCTGTTTTTT. This encodes CASSQRPGTGELFF.

The rearrangement links TRBV4-1 to TRBJ1-2; D might be TRBD1 (5 bases). V shed 4 bases and J shed 4 bases, with 13 bases lying between them. The germline CDR1 and CDR2 sequences are MGHRA and YSYEKL. This CDR3 region has 14 residues. The DNA for the CDR3 is TGCGCCAGCAGCCGACGGGACGGGGGCTATGGCTACACCTTC. Its translation is CASSRRDGGYGYTF.

J is TRBJ2-3 and V is TRBV27, with TRBD2 as a possible D gene (7 bases). With 3 bases removed from V and 5 bases from J, the gap between germline ends came to 18 bases. The length of the CDR3 is 16 residues. The germline CDR1 and CDR2 sequences are MNHEY and SMNVEV (reference sequence). This chain's CDR3 is CASSFLGGGGQDTQYF. The CDR3 coding sequence is TGTGCCAGCAGTTTCCTCGGGGGCGGGGGTCAAGATACGCAGTATTTT.

This chain links TRBV9 with TRBJ1-4; D remains ambiguous. Trimming shortened V by 0 bases and J by 11 bases, and 11 bases separated the two germline ends. The CDR3 sequence is 13 residues long. Germline assignment: CDR1 SGDLS and CDR2 YYNGEE. The CDR3 bases are TGTGCCAGCAGCGTAGGGACCGCTGGGAAACTGTTTTTT. It is translated as CASSVGTAGKLFF.

This chain joins TRBV5-1 and TRBJ2-7; the match to TRBD1 covers 7 bases. CDR1 is SGHRS and CDR2 is YFSETQ in the germline V gene. The CDR3 totals 16 residues. The V gene end was trimmed by 0 bases and the J gene end by 0 bases; junction bases not matched to a gene: 6. As DNA, the CDR3 is TGCGCCAGCAGCTTGGACATAGGGGACAGCTCCTACGAGCAGTACTTC. It specifies CASSLDIGDSSYEQYF.

This clone has only a few counts. The chain links TRBV2 to TRBJ1-1; TRBD1 might be the D (5 bases). CDR1 is SNHLY, CDR2 FYNNEI, per germline. The V end was cut by 4 bases, the J end by 0 bases, with 9 bases between. There are 14 residues in the CDR3. CDR3 in DNA: TGTGCCAGCAGTGCTCAGGGCATGAACACTGAAGCTTTCTTT. It encodes CASSAQGMNTEAFF.

The rearrangement joins TRBV19 to TRBJ2-1; 12 bases fit TRBD1. Trimming took 5 bases from V and 5 from J; bases not matched to a gene: 4. The CDR3 extends over 15 amino acids. Germline values: CDR1 LNHDA, CDR2 SQIVND (reference sequence). The CDR3 coding sequence is TGTGCCAGTAGTGTCCGGGACAGGGGGCACAATGAGCAGTTCTTC. Its protein is CASSVRDRGHNEQFF.

The chain uses TRBV11-3 and TRBJ2-5; TRBD1 matches at 8 bases. The CDR3 totals 14 residues. Looked up from germline, CDR1 is SGHNT and CDR2 is YENEEA. The junction had 13 bases not matched to a gene; V was cut back by 5 bases and J by 11 bases. DNA of the CDR3: TGTGCCAGCAGCATCAGGGGGCGCGTGAAATTTCAGTACTTC. It encodes CASSIRGRVKFQYF.

J is TRBJ1-2 and V is TRBV5-1, with TRBD1 matching over 7 bases. The CDR3 is 17 amino acids. Germline V lookup: CDR1 SGHRS, CDR2 YFSETQ. V dropped 1 base and J dropped 3; count of bases not matched to a gene: 12. CDR3 protein: CASSLSPGGGADYGYTF. The CDR3 nucleotides are TGCGCCAGCAGCTTGTCCCCCGGAGGGGGCGCCGACTATGGCTACACCTTC.

The chain employs TRBV7-2 and TRBJ1-2; 8 bases are a match to TRBD1. V was clipped by 6 bases and J by 4 bases; unmatched bases: 4. Germline lookup yields CDR1 SGHTA and CDR2 FQGNSA. There are 13 residues in the CDR3. DNA for the CDR3: TGTGCCAGCAGTGACAGGGGCAGCTATGGCTACACCTTC. Amino acid sequence: CASSDRGSYGYTF. Combining the CDR3 with reference TRBV7-2 and TRBJ1-2 gives the whole variable domain GAGVSQSPSNKVTEKGKDVELRCDPISGHTALYWYRQSLGQGLEFLIYFQGNSAPDKSGLPSDRFSAERTGGSVSTLTIQRTQQEDSAVYLCASSDRGSYGYTFGSGTRLTVV.

This sequence joins TRBV30 and TRBJ2-7, with D possibly being TRBD1 (6 bases). There are 12 residues in the CDR3. Germline-derived CDR1 and CDR2 are GTSNPN and SVGIG (reference sequence). Trimming stripped 1 base from V and 3 bases from J, with 7 bases between. CDR3 sequence: CAWSDRVYEQYF. The CDR3 DNA reads as TGTGCCTGGAGTGACAGGGTCTACGAGCAGTACTTC.

This sequence joins TRBV7-2 and TRBJ1-1, with unresolved D. V was shortened by 8 bases and J by 5 bases, with 18 bases between the two germline ends. This CDR3 comprises 14 residues. Germline CDR1 is SGHTA and CDR2 is FQGNSA. The CDR3 loop reads CASAATAKLTEAFF. The CDR3 DNA reads TGTGCCAGCGCCGCGACCGCCAAGTTAACTGAAGCTTTCTTT.

For this clone: Other nucleotide sequences in the sample specify the same CDR3. V usage is TRBV7-2 and J usage is TRBJ2-7, with unresolved D. CDR1 and CDR2 from the germline V gene are SGHTA and FQGNSA. V gave up 0 bases and J gave up 0 bases, with 3 bases separating them. This CDR3 comprises 13 residues. The CDR3 loop reads CASSLAGSYEQYF. The CDR3 nucleotides read TGTGCCAGCAGCTTAGCCGGCTCCTACGAGCAGTACTTC. The entire variable domain, with the rest obtained from reference TRBV7-2 and TRBJ2-7, is as follows: GAGVSQSPSNKVTEKGKDVELRCDPISGHTALYWYRQSLGQGLEFLIYFQGNSAPDKSGLPSDRFSAERTGGSVSTLTIQRTQQEDSAVYLCASSLAGSYEQYFGPGTRLTVT.

The chain has TRBV27 and TRBJ1-2; D is unresolved. The CDR3 runs 13 residues. Deletions cut 4 bases from V and 6 bases from J, with 12 bases between. The germline V gene has CDR1 MNHEY and CDR2 SMNVEV (reference sequence). CDR3 residues: CASSWATDDGYTF. CDR3 in DNA: TGTGCCAGCAGTTGGGCCACAGACGATGGCTACACCTTC.

The chain is built from TRBV7-2 and TRBJ1-5; TRBD1 matches 10 bases. V was clipped by 3 bases and J by 4 bases; unmatched bases: 3. The CDR3 has 15 residues. Per the germline V gene, CDR1 is SGHTA and CDR2 is FQGNSA. The CDR3 reads CASSLGQGWNQPQHF. CDR3 nucleotide sequence: TGTGCCAGCAGCTTGGGACAGGGGTGGAATCAGCCCCAGCATTTT.

The gene calls are TRBV5-1 and TRBJ2-5; D possibly corresponds to TRBD1 (5 bases). V shed 3 bases and J shed 1 base, with 10 bases lying between them. Germline CDR1 and CDR2: SGHRS and YFSETQ. There are 14 residues in the CDR3. The CDR3 here is CASSSRVLQETQYF. Written as DNA, the CDR3 is TGCGCCAGCAGCTCCAGGGTGCTCCAAGAGACCCAGTACTTC.

The rearrangement uses TRBV9 and TRBJ1-1; D not resolved. With 4 bases removed from V and 2 bases from J, the gap between germline ends came to 9 bases. This CDR3 has 13 amino acids. The germline CDR1 and CDR2 sequences are SGDLS and YYNGEE. The CDR3 is CASSFNSNTEAFF. The CDR3 coding sequence is TGTGCCAGCAGCTTCAATAGTAACACTGAAGCTTTCTTT.